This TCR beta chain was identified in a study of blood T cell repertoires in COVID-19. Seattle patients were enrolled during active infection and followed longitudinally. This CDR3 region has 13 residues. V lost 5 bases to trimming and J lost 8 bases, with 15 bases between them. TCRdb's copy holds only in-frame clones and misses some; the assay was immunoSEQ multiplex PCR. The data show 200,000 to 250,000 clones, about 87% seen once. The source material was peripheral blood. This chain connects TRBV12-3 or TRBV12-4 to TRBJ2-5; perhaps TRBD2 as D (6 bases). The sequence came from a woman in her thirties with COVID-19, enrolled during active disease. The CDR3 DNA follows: TGTGCCAGCAGTCCCCGGGACTGGGACACCCAGTACTTC. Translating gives CASSPRDWDTQYF.